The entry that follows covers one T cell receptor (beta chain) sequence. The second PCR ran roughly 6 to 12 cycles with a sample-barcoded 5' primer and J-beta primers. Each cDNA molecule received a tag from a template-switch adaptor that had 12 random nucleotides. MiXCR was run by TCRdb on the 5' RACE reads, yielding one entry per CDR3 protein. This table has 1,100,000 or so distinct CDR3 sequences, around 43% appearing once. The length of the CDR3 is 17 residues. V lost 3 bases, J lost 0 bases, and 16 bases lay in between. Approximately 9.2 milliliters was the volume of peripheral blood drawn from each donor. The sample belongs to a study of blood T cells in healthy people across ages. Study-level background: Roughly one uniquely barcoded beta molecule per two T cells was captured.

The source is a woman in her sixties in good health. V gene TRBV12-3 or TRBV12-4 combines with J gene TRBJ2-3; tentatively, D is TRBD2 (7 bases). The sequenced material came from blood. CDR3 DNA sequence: TGTGCCAGCAGTTTGGGGGGGCCCGGTGCTAGCACAGATACGCAGTATTTT. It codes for CASSLGGPGASTDTQYF.